This entry lists 9 T cell receptor beta chains sequenced from one sample in a study of T cells and copy number aberrations in small-cell lung cancer. Produced via immunoSEQ multiplex PCR; TCRdb's table is partial and in-frame only. The sample comprises roughly 2,000 clones, about 80% of which are singletons, and 8% to 10% rests with the top ten. Sequenced: tumor tissue. The receptors stem from a man in his 60s with small cell lung cancer.

V is TRBV4-3 and J is TRBJ2-1; 13 positions match TRBD2. The CDR3 runs to 18 residues. After removal of 4 bases from V and 2 bases from J, the junction contained 8 bases not matched to a gene. CDR1 is LGHNA, CDR2 YSLEER, per germline. CDR3 nucleotide sequence: TGCGCCAGCAGCCCAACTAGCGGGGGGGCCGGGGCCTACAATGAGCAGTTCTTC. It encodes CASSPTSGGAGAYNEQFF.

This chain joins TRBV7-2 and TRBJ1-2; a weak D match, TRBD1 (5 bases). This CDR3 has 14 amino acids. The V end lost 5 bases, the J end lost 4 bases, and 14 bases lay between the germline ends. Germline V gene sequence: CDR1 SGHTA, CDR2 FQGNSA. CDR3 sequence reads: CASSTATEIYGYTF. The CDR3 nucleotides read TGTGCCAGCAGCACCGCGACAGAGATCTATGGCTACACCTTC.

This clone came up a few times. V and J are TRBV10-3 and TRBJ2-7, with 9 bases matching TRBD1. In germline, CDR1 is ENHRY, CDR2 SYGVKD. J was trimmed by 3 bases and V by 6 bases; bases with no gene match: 6. The CDR3 is made up of 14 amino acids. The CDR3 loop is CAIRQPGQGYEQYF. As DNA, the CDR3 is TGTGCCATCAGACAGCCGGGACAGGGCTACGAGCAGTACTTC.

The rearrangement uses TRBV20-1 and TRBJ2-7; no clear D gene. Germline lookup yields CDR1 DFQATT and CDR2 SNEGSKA (reference sequence). CDR3 length: 11 amino acids. The V end lost 3 bases, the J end lost 3 bases, and 6 bases lay between the germline ends. The chain's CDR3 is CSARIRYEQYF. The DNA for the CDR3 is TGCAGTGCTAGGATTCGCTACGAGCAGTACTTC.

The chain employs TRBV6-1 and TRBJ2-5; D is undetermined. This CDR3 region has 13 residues. With 4 bases removed from V and 5 bases from J, the gap between germline ends came to 11 bases. Germline-derived CDR1 and CDR2 are MNHNS and SASEGT. The CDR3 protein is CASSARPRETQYF. In DNA form, the CDR3 reads TGTGCCAGCAGTGCTAGGCCTAGGGAGACCCAGTACTTC.

This chain links TRBV6-5 with TRBJ2-5; D might be TRBD1 or TRBD2, each matching 5 bases. This CDR3 comprises 14 residues. Germline V gives CDR1 MNHEY, CDR2 SVGAGI. Trimming took off 6 bases at V and 1 base at J, with 12 bases between the two ends. The CDR3 reads CASSPPGPQETQYF. CDR3 coding DNA: TGTGCCAGCAGCCCACCGGGACCCCAAGAGACCCAGTACTTC.

The rearrangement joins TRBV5-4 to TRBJ1-2, with a tentative D call TRBD1 (6 bases). Germline loops: CDR1 SGHNT, CDR2 YYREEE (reference sequence). The CDR3 has 14 amino acids. The V gene lost 0 bases and the J gene lost 8 bases, with 14 bases spanning the gap. CDR3 loop: CASSLAQQGDGYTF. The CDR3 region has the DNA TGTGCCAGCAGCTTGGCCCAACAGGGCGACGGCTACACCTTC.

This chain links TRBV30 with TRBJ2-7, with D possibly TRBD1 on 5 matching bases. The CDR3 length is 13 residues. V was cut by 3 bases and J by 4 bases, with 13 bases left in between. Germline V gene data show CDR1 as GTSNPN and CDR2 as SVGIG (reference sequence). The CDR3 sequence: CAWSEYRNYEQYF. The CDR3 DNA reads as TGTGCCTGGAGCGAATACAGGAATTACGAGCAGTACTTC.

The genes are TRBV6-5 and TRBJ2-5, with 9 bases lining up with TRBD1. Germline trimming cut 4 bases from V and 4 bases from J; bases unmatched to any gene: 7. CDR3 length: 15 residues. CDR1 is MNHEY and CDR2 is SVGAGI in the germline V gene. In nucleotides, the CDR3 is TGTGCCAGCAGTTCAGGGGGACAGGGAGTAGAGACCCAGTACTTC. Protein: CASSSGGQGVETQYF.